The rows below give T cell receptor beta chains drawn from one sample of a study of siplizumab effects on memory and regulatory T cells. Method: immunoSEQ multiplex PCR; TCRdb's copy keeps in-frame clones and lacks some. The profile shows roughly 82,000 clones, approximately 86% of them singletons. Sequenced: Tregs sorted from blood. The receptors derive from a human donor in good health. Both conserved end residues are part of each CDR3. D genes are given only for firm matches. Rows may omit the clone size; those that give it use once, few, many or a size class.

CASSFLQGGTEAFF,TGTGCCAGCAGCTTTTTGCAGGGAGGGACTGAAGCTTTCTTT,NA,NA,TRBJ1-1,TRBV11-2,14
CASSYSGTAEQYF,TGTGCCAGCAGCTACTCCGGGACGGCTGAGCAGTACTTC,NA,NA,TRBJ2-7,TRBV5-4,13
CAWEQGLGETQYF,TGTGCCTGGGAACAGGGGTTAGGAGAGACCCAGTACTTC,TRBD1,NA,TRBJ2-5,TRBV30,13
CASSLALAATNTGELFF,TGTGCCAGCAGCTTGGCACTAGCCGCCACGAACACCGGGGAGCTGTTTTTT,NA,NA,TRBJ2-2,TRBV5-4,17
CASSLGEPATNEKLFF,TGTGCCAGCAGCTTGGGAGAACCTGCAACTAATGAAAAACTGTTTTTT,NA,NA,TRBJ1-4,TRBV13,16
CASSWPQAGGTDTQYF,TGCGCCAGCAGCTGGCCACAAGCGGGGGGCACAGATACGCAGTATTTT,TRBD2,NA,TRBJ2-3,TRBV5-1,16
CASSLSPSGGLSYEQYF,TGTGCCAGCTCACTATCACCTAGCGGGGGGCTTTCCTACGAGCAGTACTTC,TRBD2,NA,TRBJ2-7,TRBV18,17
CARSFGLAGGAYEQYF,TGTGCCAGAAGCTTCGGACTAGCGGGGGGGGCCTACGAGCAGTACTTC,TRBD2,NA,TRBJ2-7,TRBV5-3,16
CAISTRPQETQYF,TGTGCCATCAGTACCCGGCCGCAAGAGACCCAGTACTTC,NA,NA,TRBJ2-5,TRBV10-3,13
CASTGGGGGYTF,TGTGCCAGCACTGGGGGGGGAGGAGGCTACACCTTC,NA,NA,TRBJ1-2,TRBV6-6,12
CASRGGAENTIYF,TGTGCCAGCAGAGGGGGGGCTGAAAACACCATATATTTT,NA,NA,TRBJ1-3,TRBV6-6,13
CASSPGSTDTQYF,TGTGCCAGCAGTCCGGGGTCGACAGATACGCAGTATTTT,NA,NA,TRBJ2-3,TRBV28,13
CASSSGQEAFF,TGTGCCAGCAGCTCGGGCCAAGAAGCTTTCTTT,NA,NA,TRBJ1-1,TRBV7-3,11
CASIGGWTEAFF,TGTGCCAGCATTGGGGGGTGGACTGAAGCTTTCTTT,NA,NA,TRBJ1-1,TRBV28,12
CATGTSPTDTQYF,TGTGCCACTGGGACTTCCCCTACAGATACGCAGTATTTT,NA,NA,TRBJ2-3,TRBV10-3,13
CAISREGETQYF,TGTGCCATCAGTAGGGAAGGCGAGACCCAGTACTTC,NA,NA,TRBJ2-5,TRBV10-3,12
CASSRSGYYGYTF,TGTGCCAGCAGCCGTTCCGGATATTATGGCTACACCTTC,NA,NA,TRBJ1-2,TRBV7-9,13
CASSPTTGQGSNQPQHF,TGTGCCAGCTCACCGACCACGGGACAGGGGTCGAATCAGCCCCAGCATTTT,TRBD1,NA,TRBJ1-5,TRBV18,17
CASSQHPGNTEAFF,TGTGCCAGCAGCCAACATCCGGGGAACACTGAAGCTTTCTTT,NA,NA,TRBJ1-1,TRBV11-2,14
CASSYVWQGAQSYTF,TGTGCCAGCAGTTACGTGTGGCAGGGGGCACAAAGCTACACCTTC,TRBD1,NA,TRBJ1-2,TRBV6-5,15
CASSPLTNYGYTF,TGTGCCAGCTCACCCTTAACTAACTATGGCTACACCTTC,NA,NA,TRBJ1-2,TRBV18,13
CASSRLVGYPSSTDTQYF,TGTGCCAGTAGTCGGTTGGTGGGATACCCCTCTAGCACAGATACGCAGTATTTT,NA,NA,TRBJ2-3,TRBV19,18
CASRIPGHYGYTF,TGTGCCAGCAGGATTCCGGGGCACTATGGCTACACCTTC,NA,NA,TRBJ1-2,TRBV6-5,13
CASSLARGLGTEAFF,TGCGCCAGCAGCTTGGCGAGGGGGCTAGGGACTGAAGCTTTCTTT,TRBD1,NA,TRBJ1-1,TRBV5-1,15
CASSPGRPGDEQFF,TGTGCCAGCAGCCCGGGCCGCCCTGGGGATGAGCAGTTCTTC,NA,NA,TRBJ2-1,TRBV11-3,14
CASSIGVGTTSSYNSPLHF,TGTGCCAGTAGTATAGGCGTTGGAACTACCTCCTCCTATAATTCACCCCTCCACTTT,NA,NA,TRBJ1-6,TRBV19,19
CASSVQGAAYGYTF,TGTGCCAGCAGTGTACAGGGGGCGGCCTATGGCTACACCTTC,TRBD1,NA,TRBJ1-2,TRBV25-1,14
CASSSQGPGANVLTF,TGTGCCAGCAGCTCGCAGGGGCCCGGGGCCAACGTCCTGACTTTC,NA,NA,TRBJ2-6,TRBV5-5,15
CASSLWLNEKLFF,TGCGCCAGCAGCTTGTGGCTAAATGAAAAACTGTTTTTT,NA,NA,TRBJ1-4,TRBV5-1,13
CASRPAGFTDTQYF,TGTGCCAGCAGGCCAGCGGGATTCACAGATACGCAGTATTTT,TRBD2,NA,TRBJ2-3,TRBV6-6,14
CASSLGGVNTIYF,TGTGCCAGCAGCTTGGGAGGGGTTAACACCATATATTTT,NA,once,TRBJ1-3,TRBV5-4,13
CASSELGNTEAFF,TGTGCCAGCAGTGAATTAGGTAACACTGAAGCTTTCTTT,NA,NA,TRBJ1-1,TRBV2,13
CAISAGQPYNSPLHF,TGTGCCATCAGTGCCGGCCAGCCATATAATTCACCCCTCCACTTT,NA,NA,TRBJ1-6,TRBV10-3,15
CASSRTGVEWKQYF,TGTGCCAGCAGTCGGACAGGCGTTGAGTGGAAGCAGTACTTC,TRBD1,NA,TRBJ2-7,TRBV28,14
CASSLRDGSTDTQYF,TGTGCCAGCAGCCTCAGGGACGGAAGCACAGATACGCAGTATTTT,NA,NA,TRBJ2-3,TRBV7-2,15
CASSIDRFYGYTF,TGTGCCAGTAGTATAGACAGGTTTTATGGCTACACCTTC,NA,NA,TRBJ1-2,TRBV19,13
CSVVDRGTSPLHF,TGCAGCGTCGTCGACAGGGGGACTTCACCCCTCCACTTT,TRBD1,NA,TRBJ1-6,TRBV29-1,13
CASSYSSRVYEQYF,TGTGCCAGCAGTTACTCTTCCAGGGTCTACGAGCAGTACTTC,NA,NA,TRBJ2-7,TRBV6-5,14
CSGSWSRGHEQYF,TGCAGCGGATCTTGGAGCCGGGGCCACGAGCAGTACTTC,NA,NA,TRBJ2-7,TRBV29-1,13
CASSGYPGAPSYEQYF,TGTGCCAGCAGCGGATATCCAGGGGCCCCCTCCTACGAGCAGTACTTC,NA,NA,TRBJ2-7,TRBV9,16